Described below is a single T cell receptor (beta chain) sequence and its context. Its target antigen remains unknown. Base qualities are not provided; no much larger clone lies one nucleotide away. The data derive from a study of PD-1 blockade in mismatch repair-deficient tumors (dated by TCRdb to the late 2010s). About the investigation overall: The trial enrolled 86 consecutive patients with under 15 mismatch repair-deficient cancer types between 2013 and 2016, all previously treated and progressing. Deep sequencing of TCR CDR3 regions was used to track tumor-associated T cell clones in peripheral blood of patients responding to PD-1 blockade.

For each enrolled patient, mismatch repair deficiency was established using either polymerase chain reaction or immunohistochemistry. A few patients who responded to pembrolizumab therapy underwent TCR sequencing. The phase II trial prospectively tested pembrolizumab PD-1 blockade in advanced mismatch repair-deficient cancers regardless of tissue of origin. Serial peripheral blood T cell samples were collected before and at multiple times after starting PD-1 blockade. Blood sampling times were expressed in weeks after the first pembrolizumab dose. Library preparation was by the immunoSEQ multiplex PCR assay. TCRdb carries this immuneACCESS record with in-frame sequences only. Its versions omit some clonotypes, under half of them owing to an unresolved V gene in the studies checked, with the rest unexplained. In this sample the table shows 100,000 or so clones, under 90% of which occur a single time. The ten top clones hold roughly 6.3% of the sample.

The CDR3 runs 14 residues from the cysteine to the phenylalanine. The DNA shown is the 42-base CDR3, in frame from base 1. V and J are trimmed by 6 bases and 0 bases, and the gene matches miss 4 bases of the junction. The CDR1 and CDR2 encoded by the germline V gene are SNHLY and FYNNEI. Summary of the overall study and its limitations: Clones residing in the tumor, which were often undetectable in blood before treatment, expanded quickly after pembrolizumab and then contracted, generally before radiologic responses.

The clonotype was recovered from an adult with mismatch repair-deficient cancer. In this chain, TRBV2 is recombined with TRBJ2-7; TRBD1 fits 8 bases in the junction. This material consisted of peripheral blood, taken roughly 35 weeks after starting pembrolizumab. The base sequence is TGTGCCAGCAGGGGGGACAGGAGCTCCTACGAGCAGTACTTC. Protein translation: CASRGDRSSYEQYF.